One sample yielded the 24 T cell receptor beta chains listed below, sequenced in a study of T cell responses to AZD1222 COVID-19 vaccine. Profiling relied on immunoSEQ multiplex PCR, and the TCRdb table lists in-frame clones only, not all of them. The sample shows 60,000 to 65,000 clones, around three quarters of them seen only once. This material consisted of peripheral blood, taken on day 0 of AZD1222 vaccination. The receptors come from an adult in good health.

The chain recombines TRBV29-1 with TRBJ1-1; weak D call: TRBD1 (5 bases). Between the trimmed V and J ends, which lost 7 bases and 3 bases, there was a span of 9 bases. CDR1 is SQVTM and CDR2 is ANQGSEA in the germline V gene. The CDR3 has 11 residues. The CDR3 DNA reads TGCAGCGGGGGCAGGGACACTGAAGCTTTCTTT. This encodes CSGGRDTEAFF.

The CDR3 here is CATSDQYRNEQFF. As DNA, the CDR3 is TGTGCCACCAGTGACCAGTATCGAAATGAGCAGTTCTTC. The V call is TRBV24-1, the J call TRBJ2-1; no reliable D call. V was clipped by 4 bases and J by 7 bases, with 10 bases between them. This CDR3 spans 13 amino acids. Germline V lookup: CDR1 KGHDR, CDR2 SFDVKD.

CDR3 in amino acids: CASSPFVQNEKLFF. The DNA of the CDR3 is TGTGCCAGCAGTCCCTTCGTGCAAAATGAAAAACTGTTTTTT. V gene TRBV27 combines with J gene TRBJ1-4, with D unresolved. Germline CDR1 is MNHEY and CDR2 is SMNVEV (reference sequence). This CDR3 comprises 14 residues. V was shortened by 5 bases and J by 5 bases, with 12 bases between the two germline ends.

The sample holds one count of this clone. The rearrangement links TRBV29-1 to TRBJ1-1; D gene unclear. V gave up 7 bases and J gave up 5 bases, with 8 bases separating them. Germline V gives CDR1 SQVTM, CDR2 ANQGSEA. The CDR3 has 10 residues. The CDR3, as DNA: TGCAGCGGCTACAGTACTGAAGCTTTCTTT. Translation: CSGYSTEAFF.

The CDR3 here is CASSLGLDGYTF. The DNA for the CDR3 is TGTGCCAGCAGCTTAGGGTTAGATGGCTACACCTTC. This chain uses TRBV13 with TRBJ1-2; D is unclear. The V gene's germline CDR1 is PRHDT and CDR2 FYEKMQ (reference sequence). V was shortened by 0 bases and J by 6 bases, with 5 bases between the two germline ends. This CDR3 spans 12 amino acids.

The CDR3 is CASSLRGETEAFF. The CDR3 DNA reads TGTGCCAGCAGCCTGAGGGGGGAGACTGAAGCTTTCTTT. V usage is TRBV12-3 or TRBV12-4 and J usage is TRBJ1-1; tentatively, D is TRBD1 (6 bases). The CDR3 totals 13 residues. The ends were cut back, 6 bases at V and 5 bases at J, with 13 bases in the middle.

The DNA for the CDR3 is TGTGCCAGCAGCTTAGATTTAGGATCCGGGTTGCGTGAAAAACTGTTTTTT. It yields the protein CASSLDLGSGLREKLFF. This sequence joins TRBV7-2 and TRBJ1-4; D unresolved. Germline assignment: CDR1 SGHTA and CDR2 FQGNSA. Trimming pared 1 base from V and 7 bases from J, leaving 19 bases between. The CDR3 spans 17 residues.

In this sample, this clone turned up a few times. The CDR3 protein is CASSPRQGNPYEQYF. CDR3 DNA sequence: TGTGCCAGCAGTCCCAGACAGGGCAACCCTTACGAGCAGTACTTC. The chain recombines TRBV27 with TRBJ2-7; 7 nucleotides align to TRBD1. V lost 5 bases, J lost 4 bases, and 11 bases stayed unmatched. Germline CDR1 is MNHEY and CDR2 is SMNVEV (reference sequence). The CDR3 loop spans 15 amino acids.

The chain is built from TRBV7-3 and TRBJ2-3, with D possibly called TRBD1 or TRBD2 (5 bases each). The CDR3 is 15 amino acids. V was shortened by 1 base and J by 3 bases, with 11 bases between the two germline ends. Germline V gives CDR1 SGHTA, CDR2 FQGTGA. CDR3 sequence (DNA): TGTGCCAGCAGCTTAAACACAGGCGGGACAGATACGCAGTATTTT. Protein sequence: CASSLNTGGTDTQYF.

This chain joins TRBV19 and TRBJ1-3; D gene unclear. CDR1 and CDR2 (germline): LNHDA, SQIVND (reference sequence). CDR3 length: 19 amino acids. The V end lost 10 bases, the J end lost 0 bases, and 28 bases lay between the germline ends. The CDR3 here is CATTVSGMGHSISGNTIYF. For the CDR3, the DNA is TGTGCCACCACCGTATCGGGGATGGGCCATTCGATCTCTGGAAACACCATATATTTT.

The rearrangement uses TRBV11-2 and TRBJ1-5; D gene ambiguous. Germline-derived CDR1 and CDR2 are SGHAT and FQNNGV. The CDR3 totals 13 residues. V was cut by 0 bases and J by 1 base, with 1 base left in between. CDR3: CASSLDSNQPQHF. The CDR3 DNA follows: TGTGCCAGCAGCTTAGACAGCAATCAGCCCCAGCATTTT.

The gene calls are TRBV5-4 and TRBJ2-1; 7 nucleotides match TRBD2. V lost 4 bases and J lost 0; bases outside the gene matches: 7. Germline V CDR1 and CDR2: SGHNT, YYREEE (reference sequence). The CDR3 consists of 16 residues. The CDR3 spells CASSPWGGSSYNEQFF. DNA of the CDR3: TGTGCCAGCAGCCCCTGGGGGGGGAGCTCCTACAATGAGCAGTTCTTC.

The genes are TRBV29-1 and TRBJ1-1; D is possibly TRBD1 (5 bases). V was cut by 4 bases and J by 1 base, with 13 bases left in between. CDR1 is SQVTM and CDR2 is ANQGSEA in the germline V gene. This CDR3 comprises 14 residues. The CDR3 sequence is CSVVGVGGNTEAFF. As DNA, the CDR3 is TGCAGCGTTGTGGGGGTAGGTGGGAACACTGAAGCTTTCTTT.

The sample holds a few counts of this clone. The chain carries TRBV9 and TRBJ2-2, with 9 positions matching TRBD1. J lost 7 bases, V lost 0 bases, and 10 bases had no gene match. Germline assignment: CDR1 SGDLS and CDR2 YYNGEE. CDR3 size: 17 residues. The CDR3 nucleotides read TGTGCCAGCAGCGTAGGAGGGACAGGGAAAGAGGACGGGGAGCTGTTTTTT. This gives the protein CASSVGGTGKEDGELFF.

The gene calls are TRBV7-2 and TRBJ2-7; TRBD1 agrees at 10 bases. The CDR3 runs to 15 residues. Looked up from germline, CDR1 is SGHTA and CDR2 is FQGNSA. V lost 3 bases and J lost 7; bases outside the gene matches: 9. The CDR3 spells CASSLRGQGSREQYF. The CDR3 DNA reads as TGTGCCAGCAGCTTGAGGGGACAGGGGAGCAGGGAGCAGTACTTC.

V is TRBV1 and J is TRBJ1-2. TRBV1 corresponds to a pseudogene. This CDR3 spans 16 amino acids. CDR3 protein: CTSSQEKKREHYGYTF. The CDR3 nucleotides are TGCACCAGCAGCCAAGAGAAGAAACGGGAACACTATGGCTACACCTTC.

The CDR3 loop is CASSLVGTGLGSPLHF. The DNA for the CDR3 is TGTGCCAGCAGCTTAGTCGGGACAGGACTAGGATCACCCCTCCACTTT. The gene calls are TRBV7-2 and TRBJ1-6, with TRBD1 matching 8 bases. With 1 base clipped from V and 10 bases from J, the junction kept 9 bases outside the gene matches. This CDR3 region has 16 residues. In germline, CDR1 is SGHTA, CDR2 FQGNSA.

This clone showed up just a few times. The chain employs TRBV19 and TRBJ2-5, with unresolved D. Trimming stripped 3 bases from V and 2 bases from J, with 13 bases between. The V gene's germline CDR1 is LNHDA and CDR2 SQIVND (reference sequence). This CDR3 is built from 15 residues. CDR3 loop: CASSIETLTQETQYF. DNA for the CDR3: TGTGCCAGTAGTATTGAGACACTTACACAAGAGACCCAGTACTTC.

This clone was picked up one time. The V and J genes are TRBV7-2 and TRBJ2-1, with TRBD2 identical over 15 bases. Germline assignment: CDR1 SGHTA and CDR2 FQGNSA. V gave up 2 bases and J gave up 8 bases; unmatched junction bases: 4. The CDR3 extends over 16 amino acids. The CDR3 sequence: CASSLRTSGGADEQFF. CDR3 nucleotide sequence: TGTGCCAGCAGCTTAAGGACTAGCGGGGGGGCCGATGAGCAGTTCTTC.

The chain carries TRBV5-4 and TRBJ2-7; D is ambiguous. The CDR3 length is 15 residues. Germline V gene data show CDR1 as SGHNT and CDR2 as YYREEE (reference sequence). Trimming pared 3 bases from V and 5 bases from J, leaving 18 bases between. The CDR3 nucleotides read TGTGCCAGCAGCTACCCCCGTGCCAAAGTGGACGAGCAGTACTTC. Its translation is CASSYPRAKVDEQYF.

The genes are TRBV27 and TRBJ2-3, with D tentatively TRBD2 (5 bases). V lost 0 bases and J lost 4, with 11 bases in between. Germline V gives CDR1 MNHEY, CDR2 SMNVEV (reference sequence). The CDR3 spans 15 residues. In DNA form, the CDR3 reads TGTGCCAGCAGTTTATCGGGAGAGCGGCCAGATACGCAGTATTTT. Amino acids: CASSLSGERPDTQYF.

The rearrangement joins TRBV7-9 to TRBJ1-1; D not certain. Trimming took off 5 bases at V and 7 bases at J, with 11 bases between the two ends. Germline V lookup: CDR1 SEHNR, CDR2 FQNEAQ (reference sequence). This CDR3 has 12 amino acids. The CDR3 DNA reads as TGTGCCAGCAGCAATCCGGACGGTGAAGCTTTCTTT. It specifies CASSNPDGEAFF.

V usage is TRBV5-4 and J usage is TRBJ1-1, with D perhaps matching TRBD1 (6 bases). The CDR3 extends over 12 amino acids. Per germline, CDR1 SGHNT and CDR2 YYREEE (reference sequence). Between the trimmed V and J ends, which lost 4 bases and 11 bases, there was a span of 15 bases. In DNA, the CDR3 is TGTGCCAGCAGCCTGACTGGGGGGGCGGCTTTCTTT. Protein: CASSLTGGAAFF.

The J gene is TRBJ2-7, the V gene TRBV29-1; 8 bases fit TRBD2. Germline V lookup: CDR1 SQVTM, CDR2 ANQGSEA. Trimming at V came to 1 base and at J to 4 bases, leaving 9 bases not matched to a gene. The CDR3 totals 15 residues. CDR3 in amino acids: CSVEGPAGDRYEQYF. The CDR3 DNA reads TGCAGCGTTGAAGGGCCAGCGGGAGATAGGTACGAGCAGTACTTC.